There are a few counts of the clone carrying this T cell receptor beta chain. Its antigen is not known. TCR beta cDNA libraries had unique molecular identifiers. TCRdb re-called the PCR reads with MiXCR, one entry per CDR3 protein. Altogether hundreds of thousands of distinct CDR3 sequences are present, 25% to 30% being singletons, with the ten largest covering more than 0.45%. These data come from a study of post-analysis software for immune sequencing data. Overall study: Patients had relapsing-remitting, secondary progressive or progressive-relapsing multiple sclerosis; some lacked subtype.

The CDR3 has 15 residues. Germline V gives CDR1 LGHDT, CDR2 YNNKEL (reference sequence). Between the trimmed V and J ends, which lost 0 bases and 0 bases, there was a span of 9 bases. Study-level results: The normalized Chao1 diversity of multiple sclerosis patients was significantly lower than that of controls. Higher frequency in patients than in controls was seen for a handful of TRBV segments, with TRBV5-6, TRBV5-1 and TRBV20-1 among them. Co-batched samples clustered tightly together by F measure.

The receptor was isolated from a girl aged 10 to 17 with multiple sclerosis. The chain is built from TRBV3-1 and TRBJ2-7; a weak D match, TRBD1 (5 bases). The sample comprised blood. CDR3: CASSQEGRASYEQYF. In DNA form, the CDR3 reads TGTGCCAGCAGCCAAGAGGGCAGGGCCTCCTACGAGCAGTACTTC.